This T cell receptor (beta chain) is from a study of blood T cell repertoires in COVID-19. Germline V gives CDR1 SGHKS, CDR2 YYEKEE (reference sequence). This CDR3 is 17 amino acids long. V trimming: 3 bases; J trimming: 0 bases; junction bases outside the gene matches: 8. Study processing details: The authors estimated nucleated cell counts from reference gene primer amplification. The table came from immunoSEQ multiplex PCR; TCRdb's copy has only in-frame clones and leaves some out. V, J and clone size derive from that table, while D and trimming were established from the DNA sequence. The sample gives under 75,000 clones, about 91% of which show up once; around 20% is in the top ten.

This sequence was found in an elderly woman with active COVID-19. Sequenced material: peripheral blood. The chain joins TRBV5-5 to TRBJ2-3; 9 nucleotides match TRBD2. The CDR3 sequence is CASSSLARGGSTDTQYF. CDR3 DNA: TGTGCCAGCAGCTCCCTCGCGCGGGGGGGGAGCACAGATACGCAGTATTTT.